The clone carrying this T cell receptor beta chain was counted a few times. Its specificity is unknown. This record belongs to a study of beta chain features in type 1 diabetes. Background on the study: Healthy donors and patients had similar age, gender and cell yields. Cells sorted and examined across all samples totaled almost 110 million. Whole-study findings and limits: VDJ junctions from patients with type 1 diabetes contained fewer insertions and more deletions. Type 1 diabetes patients showed a moderate but significant shortening of TCRB CDR3s in all four CD4+ subsets.

CDR1 and CDR2 from the germline V gene are SGHTA and FQGNSA. V shed 5 bases and J 0 bases; nucleotides not matched to a gene: 3. The CDR3 has 15 amino acids. The entirety of the isolated RNA underwent reverse transcription, so expressed TCRB transcripts were sequenced. Assay: immunoSEQ multiplex PCR; the TCRdb copy retains only in-frame clones and omits some. The repertoire includes under 400,000 clones, 14% of them detected once, and over 5.5% sits in the top ten. This TCR was recovered from a man younger than 45 in good health. The rearrangement uses TRBV7-2 and TRBJ2-1, with TRBD2 matching 8 bases. The source material was central memory CD4+ T cells from blood. For the CDR3, the DNA is TGTGCCAGCAGCGCGAGCGGGAGCTCCTACAATGAGCAGTTCTTC. Amino acid sequence: CASSASGSSYNEQFF.